A selection of T cell receptor beta chains follows, all from one sample in a study of cytomegalovirus exposure and HLA in healthy donors. Clones were read by immunoSEQ multiplex PCR, and TCRdb kept only the in-frame ones, dropping some. This table has roughly 130,000 clones, 85% to 90% appearing once. The specimen sequenced was PBMCs. The source of these receptors is a woman under 30 in good health and CMV-seropositive. CDR3s include the opening cysteine and the closing phenylalanine or tryptophan. Fields, in order: V gene, J gene, D gene, clone size, CDR3 protein, CDR3 DNA. D genes are given only for firm matches. Clone size is stated in some rows and not others, as once, few, many or a class when expanded.

v_gene: TRBV7-2; j_gene: TRBJ2-5; d_gene: TRBD1; abundance: .; CDR3aa: CASRRQGTLETQYF; CDR3nt: TGTGCCAGCAGGAGACAGGGGACATTGGAGACCCAGTACTTC
v_gene: TRBV4-1; j_gene: TRBJ2-3; d_gene: TRBD2; abundance: .; CDR3aa: CASSQDSGATDTQYF; CDR3nt: TGCGCCAGCAGCCAAGACAGCGGGGCCACAGATACGCAGTATTTT
v_gene: TRBV7-9; j_gene: TRBJ1-2; d_gene: TRBD1; abundance: .; CDR3aa: CASRRKTGGFGYTF; CDR3nt: TGTGCCAGCAGGCGCAAGACAGGGGGCTTTGGCTACACCTTC
v_gene: TRBV7-2; j_gene: TRBJ2-7; d_gene: TRBD1; abundance: .; CDR3aa: CASSLRQGAGYEQYF; CDR3nt: TGTGCCAGCAGCTTAAGGCAGGGGGCCGGGTACGAGCAGTACTTC
v_gene: TRBV4-3; j_gene: TRBJ2-1; d_gene: TRBD2; abundance: .; CDR3aa: CASSQDLPQRGYNEQFF; CDR3nt: TGCGCCAGCAGCCAAGATCTACCCCAGCGGGGTTACAATGAGCAGTTCTTC
v_gene: TRBV4-1; j_gene: TRBJ2-2; d_gene: TRBD2; abundance: .; CDR3aa: CASRRLAGGKNTGELFF; CDR3nt: TGCGCCAGCAGGCGGCTAGCGGGGGGCAAGAACACCGGGGAGCTGTTTTTT
v_gene: TRBV6-4; j_gene: TRBJ1-2; d_gene: TRBD1; abundance: .; CDR3aa: CASSRDRGREGYTF; CDR3nt: TGTGCCAGCAGTCGGGACAGGGGGCGCGAGGGCTACACCTTC
v_gene: TRBV5-4; j_gene: TRBJ1-5; d_gene: .; abundance: .; CDR3aa: CASSLGGEGNQPQHF; CDR3nt: TGTGCCAGCAGCTTAGGCGGGGAGGGCAATCAGCCCCAGCATTTT
v_gene: TRBV9; j_gene: TRBJ2-1; d_gene: TRBD2; abundance: .; CDR3aa: CASSTRLAGGPYNEQFF; CDR3nt: TGTGCCAGCAGCACCCGACTAGCGGGGGGGCCCTACAATGAGCAGTTCTTC
v_gene: TRBV30; j_gene: TRBJ2-1; d_gene: .; abundance: once; CDR3aa: CAWTWGPYNEQFF; CDR3nt: TGTGCCTGGACCTGGGGCCCCTACAATGAGCAGTTCTTC
v_gene: TRBV11-2; j_gene: TRBJ2-7; d_gene: .; abundance: .; CDR3aa: CASSGSSGEQYF; CDR3nt: TGTGCCAGCAGCGGATCCTCGGGCGAGCAGTACTTC
v_gene: TRBV19; j_gene: TRBJ2-2; d_gene: .; abundance: .; CDR3aa: CASGTEGTGELFF; CDR3nt: TGTGCCTCCGGGACTGAGGGCACCGGGGAGCTGTTTTTT
v_gene: TRBV28; j_gene: TRBJ1-1; d_gene: .; abundance: .; CDR3aa: CASTRGLEAFF; CDR3nt: TGTGCCAGCACCCGGGGACTTGAAGCTTTCTTT
v_gene: TRBV9; j_gene: TRBJ1-1; d_gene: .; abundance: once; CDR3aa: CASSPRARDTEAFF; CDR3nt: TGTGCCAGCAGCCCGCGCGCGAGGGACACTGAAGCTTTCTTT
v_gene: TRBV5-1; j_gene: TRBJ2-3; d_gene: TRBD1; abundance: .; CDR3aa: CASSVQGTWGTDTQYF; CDR3nt: TGCGCCAGCAGCGTACAGGGGACCTGGGGCACAGATACGCAGTATTTT
v_gene: TRBV28; j_gene: TRBJ2-2; d_gene: .; abundance: .; CDR3aa: CASRQSPINTGELFF; CDR3nt: TGTGCCAGCAGACAATCCCCGATAAACACCGGGGAGCTGTTTTTT
v_gene: TRBV25-1; j_gene: TRBJ2-5; d_gene: TRBD2; abundance: .; CDR3aa: CASSDPLAGGSPKETQYF; CDR3nt: TGTGCCAGCAGTGATCCACTAGCGGGGGGCTCGCCCAAAGAGACCCAGTACTTC
v_gene: TRBV5-6; j_gene: TRBJ2-7; d_gene: TRBD2; abundance: .; CDR3aa: CASSLLAGRYEQYF; CDR3nt: TGTGCCAGCAGCTTGCTAGCGGGGCGCTACGAGCAGTACTTC
v_gene: TRBV11-2; j_gene: TRBJ2-5; d_gene: TRBD2; abundance: .; CDR3aa: CASSLRSSGAQETQYF; CDR3nt: TGTGCCAGCAGCTTAAGGTCTAGCGGGGCCCAAGAGACCCAGTACTTC
v_gene: TRBV19; j_gene: TRBJ1-4; d_gene: TRBD1; abundance: .; CDR3aa: CASETGTGGEKLFF; CDR3nt: TGTGCCAGTGAGACCGGGACAGGCGGAGAAAAACTGTTTTTT
v_gene: TRBV11-2; j_gene: TRBJ2-7; d_gene: .; abundance: few; CDR3aa: CASSSLRGSYEQYF; CDR3nt: TGTGCCAGCAGCTCTCTTAGGGGCTCCTACGAGCAGTACTTC
v_gene: TRBV2; j_gene: TRBJ1-3; d_gene: .; abundance: .; CDR3aa: CASSEERLGNTIYF; CDR3nt: TGTGCCAGCAGTGAAGAGAGATTAGGAAACACCATATATTTT